This T cell receptor beta chain was found in a study of T cell repertoires in cytomegalovirus infection. Study background: Public TCR beta signatures provided an indication of both CMV infection and a matching HLA type. General study results and limits: The ex vivo response was dominated by HLA-C-restricted CMV-specific TCR beta clonotypes.

Trimming left V 2 bases short and J 0 bases short, with 14 bases between. This CDR3 spans 18 amino acids. CDR1 and CDR2 from the germline V gene are SGHNT and YENEEA. TCRdb reprocessed the reads with MiXCR, giving one entry per CDR3 protein. Among hundreds of thousands of distinct CDR3 sequences listed, roughly 31% were seen once. A word on this clonotype: What it recognizes is unknown.

This TCR was recovered from a human donor in good health (CMV status not recorded). Some clones in this sample may be carry-over from other donors' samples. The J gene is TRBJ1-6, the V gene TRBV11-3; no clear D. Specimen: cultured CD8+ T cells from PBMCs, collected from culture after CMV antigen stimulation. Here the CDR3 DNA reads TGTGCCAGCAGCTTATGGCAGCGACTCCGCTCCTATAATTCACCCCTCCACTTT. This codes for CASSLWQRLRSYNSPLHF.